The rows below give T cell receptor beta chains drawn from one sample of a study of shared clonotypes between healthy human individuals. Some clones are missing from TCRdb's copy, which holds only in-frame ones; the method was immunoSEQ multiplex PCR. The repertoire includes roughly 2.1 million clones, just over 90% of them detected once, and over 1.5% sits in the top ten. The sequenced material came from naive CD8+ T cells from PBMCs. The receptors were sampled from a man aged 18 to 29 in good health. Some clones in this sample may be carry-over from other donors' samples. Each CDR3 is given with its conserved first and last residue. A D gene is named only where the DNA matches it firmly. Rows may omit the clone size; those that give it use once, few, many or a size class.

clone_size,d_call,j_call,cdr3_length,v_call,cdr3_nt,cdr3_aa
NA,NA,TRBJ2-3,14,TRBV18,TGTGCCAGCTCACCATCCAGGGACGCAGATACGCAGTATTTT,CASSPSRDADTQYF
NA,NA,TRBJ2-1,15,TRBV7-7,TGTGCCAGCAGTCGGGCGGTTGACGCCTACAATGAGCAGTTCTTC,CASSRAVDAYNEQFF
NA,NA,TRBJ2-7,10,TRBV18,TGTGCCAGCTCATCCTACGAGCAGTACTTC,CASSSYEQYF
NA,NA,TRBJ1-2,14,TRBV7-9,TGTGCCAGCAGCTTAGTGCTAAATCTGACTGGCTACACCTTC,CASSLVLNLTGYTF
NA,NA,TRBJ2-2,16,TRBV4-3,TGCGCCAGCAGCCAAGAAATGGGGGGGAACACCGGGGAGCTGTTTTTT,CASSQEMGGNTGELFF
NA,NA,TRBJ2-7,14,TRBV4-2,TGTGCCAGCAGCCAAGGGACGGATACCTACGAGCAGTACTTC,CASSQGTDTYEQYF
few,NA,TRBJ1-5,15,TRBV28,TGTGCCAGCAGTTTATTGGGGGTTAGCAATCAGCCCCAGCATTTT,CASSLLGVSNQPQHF
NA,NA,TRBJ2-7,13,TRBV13,TGTGCCAGCAGCAGCCGCCTACAATCGGGGCAGTACTTC,CASSSRLQSGQYF
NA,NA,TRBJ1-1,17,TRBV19,TGTGCCAGTAGTATAGATCTAGCCGCGGAAGGGGGCACTGAAGCTTTCTTT,CASSIDLAAEGGTEAFF
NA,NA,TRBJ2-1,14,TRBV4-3,TGCGCCAGCAGCGGCGGGCTTGGTCGGAATGAGCAGTTCTTC,CASSGGLGRNEQFF
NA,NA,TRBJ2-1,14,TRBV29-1,TGCAGCGTAGAAACAGGGACATTCTTATATGAGCAGTTCTTC,CSVETGTFLYEQFF
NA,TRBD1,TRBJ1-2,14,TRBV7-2,TGTGCCAGCAGCCGTCGACAGGGTAGCTATGGCTACACCTTC,CASSRRQGSYGYTF
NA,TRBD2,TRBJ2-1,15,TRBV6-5,TGTGCCAGCAGCCTGACTAGCGGGTTCTACAATGAGCAGTTCTTC,CASSLTSGFYNEQFF
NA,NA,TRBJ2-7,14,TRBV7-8,TGTGCCAGCAGCGGCGGGGACCTAAGCGACGAGCAGTACTTC,CASSGGDLSDEQYF
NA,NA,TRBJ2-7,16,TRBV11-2,TGTGCCAGCAGCTTAGCTCCTCGACAGAGCCAGGACGAGCAGTACTTC,CASSLAPRQSQDEQYF
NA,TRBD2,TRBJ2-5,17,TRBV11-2,TGTGCCAGCAGCTTGATGTGGACTAGCGGGGAAGGCGAGACCCAGTACTTC,CASSLMWTSGEGETQYF
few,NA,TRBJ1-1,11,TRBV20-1,TGCAGTGCCAAGCGGGGATTAGAAGCTTTCTTT,CSAKRGLEAFF
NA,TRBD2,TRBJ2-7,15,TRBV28,TGTGCCAGCAGCCCAGGACTAGCGGGGACCTACGAGCAGTACTTC,CASSPGLAGTYEQYF
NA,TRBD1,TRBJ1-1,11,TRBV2,TGTGCCAGCAGTGGAGATACAGGGGTTTTCTTT,CASSGDTGVFF
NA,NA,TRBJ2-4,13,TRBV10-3,TGTGCCATCAGTGAGTGGCAAGGGGACATTCAGTACTTC,CAISEWQGDIQYF
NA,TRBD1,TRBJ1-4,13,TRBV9,TGTGCCAGCAGCGCGGACAGGGACGAAAAACTGTTTTTT,CASSADRDEKLFF
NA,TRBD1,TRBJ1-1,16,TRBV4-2,TGTGCCAGCAGCTCGGGGGGGACAGGGGGCTTCGCTGAAGCTTTCTTT,CASSSGGTGGFAEAFF
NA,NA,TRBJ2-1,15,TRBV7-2,TGTGCCAGCAGCTCCATCGGCGGGCAGTACAATGAGCAGTTCTTC,CASSSIGGQYNEQFF
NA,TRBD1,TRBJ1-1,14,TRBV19,TGTGCCAGTAGTGTGACAGGGGGGGGTCCTGAAGCTTTCTTT,CASSVTGGGPEAFF
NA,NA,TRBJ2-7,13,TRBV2,TGTGCCAGCAGTGAAGACAGAACCTACGAGCAGTACTTC,CASSEDRTYEQYF
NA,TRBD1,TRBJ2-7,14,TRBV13,TGTGCCAGCAGCTTAGGTAGGGGGCTAGGTGAGCAGTACTTC,CASSLGRGLGEQYF
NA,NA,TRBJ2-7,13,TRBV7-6,TGTGCCAGCAGCTTGGGCAGCACCTACGAGCAGTACTTC,CASSLGSTYEQYF
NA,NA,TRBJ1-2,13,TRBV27,TGTGCCAGCAGCAACCGGGGAGACTATGGCTACACCTTC,CASSNRGDYGYTF
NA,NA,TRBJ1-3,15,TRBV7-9,TGTGCCAGCAGCTTAGAATCGGGCTCTGGAAACACCATATATTTT,CASSLESGSGNTIYF
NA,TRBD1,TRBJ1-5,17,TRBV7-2,TGTGCCAGCAGCTCACGAGACAGGGGGCAGGGCAATCAGCCCCAGCATTTT,CASSSRDRGQGNQPQHF
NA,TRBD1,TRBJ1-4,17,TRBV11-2,TGTGCCAGCAGCTTTCCCGACAGGGAGAGTACAAATGAAAAACTGTTTTTT,CASSFPDRESTNEKLFF
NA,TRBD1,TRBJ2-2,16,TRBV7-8,TGTGCCAGCAGCTTATACGACAGGGGAGGAGCCGGGGAGCTGTTTTTT,CASSLYDRGGAGELFF
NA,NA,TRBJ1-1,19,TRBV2,TGTGCCAGCAGTCTATTACTTGTGAGAGACAACCCCGGGAACACTGAAGCTTTCTTT,CASSLLLVRDNPGNTEAFF
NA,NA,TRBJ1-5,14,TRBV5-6,TGTGCCAGCAGCCCGGGACCCGGGGATCAGCCCCAGCATTTT,CASSPGPGDQPQHF
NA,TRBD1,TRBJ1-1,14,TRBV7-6,TGTGCCAGCAGTTCTCAACTCCGGGACAGAGAAGCTTTCTTT,CASSSQLRDREAFF
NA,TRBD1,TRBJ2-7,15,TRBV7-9,TGTGCCAGCAGCTCACCGGGACAGGGGCCCCACGAGCAGTACTTC,CASSSPGQGPHEQYF
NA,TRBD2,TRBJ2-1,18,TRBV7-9,TGTGCCAGCAGCTCTTTCTTACGGCGGGAGGTTCTCTACAATGAGCAGTTCTTC,CASSSFLRREVLYNEQFF
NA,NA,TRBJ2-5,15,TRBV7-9,TGTGCCAGCAGCCTACCAGGGGACCTTCAAGAGACCCAGTACTTC,CASSLPGDLQETQYF
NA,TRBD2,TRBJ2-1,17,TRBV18,TGTGCCAGCTCACCCCCGGGACTAGCGGGACTATACAATGAGCAGTTCTTC,CASSPPGLAGLYNEQFF
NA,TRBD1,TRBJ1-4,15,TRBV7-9,TGTGCCAGCAGCTTAGGGGGACAGGGGGCGGAAAAACTGTTTTTT,CASSLGGQGAEKLFF
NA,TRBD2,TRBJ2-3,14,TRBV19,TGTGCCAGTAGTATACTTAGCGGGAGGGATACGCAGTATTTT,CASSILSGRDTQYF
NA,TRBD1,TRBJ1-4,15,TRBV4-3,TGCGCCAGCAGCGTCCGGGACAGTTCGAATGAAAAACTGTTTTTT,CASSVRDSSNEKLFF
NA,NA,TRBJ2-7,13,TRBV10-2,TGCGCCAGCAGTGAACGGCAGCTGTACGAGCAGTACTTC,CASSERQLYEQYF
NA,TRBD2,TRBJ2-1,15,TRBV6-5,TGTGCCAGCAGTAAGGGACTAGCGGGAATTAATGAGCAGTTCTTC,CASSKGLAGINEQFF
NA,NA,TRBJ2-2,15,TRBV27,TGTGCCAGCAGTTGGACCTTGCCAAGTACCGGGGAGCTGTTTTTT,CASSWTLPSTGELFF
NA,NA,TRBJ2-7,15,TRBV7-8,TGTGCCAGCAGCTTAGCGCTTCTGACAGGCTACGAGCAGTACTTC,CASSLALLTGYEQYF
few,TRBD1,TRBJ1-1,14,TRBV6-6,TGTGCCAGCAGTTTCTCAGACAGGGTCACTGAAGCTTTCTTT,CASSFSDRVTEAFF
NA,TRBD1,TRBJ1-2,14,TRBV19,TGTGCCAGTAGTGATGGGACAGGGGGTTATGGCTACACCTTC,CASSDGTGGYGYTF
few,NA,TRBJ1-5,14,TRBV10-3,TGTGCCACCACCGGGACATTGGGCAATCAGCCCCAGCATTTT,CATTGTLGNQPQHF
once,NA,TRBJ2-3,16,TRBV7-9,TGTGCCAGCAGCTTAGCGTTTGGCGGTAGCACAGATACGCAGTATTTT,CASSLAFGGSTDTQYF